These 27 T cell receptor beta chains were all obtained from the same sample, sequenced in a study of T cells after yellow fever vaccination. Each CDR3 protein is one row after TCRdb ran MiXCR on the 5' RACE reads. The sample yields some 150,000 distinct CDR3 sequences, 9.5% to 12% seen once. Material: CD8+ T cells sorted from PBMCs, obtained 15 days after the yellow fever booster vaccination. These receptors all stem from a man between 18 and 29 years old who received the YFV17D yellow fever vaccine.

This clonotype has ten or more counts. CDR3 residues: CASSYSGSQGSHEQYV. As DNA, the CDR3 is TGTGCCAGCAGTTACTCCGGCTCACAGGGGAGCCACGAGCAGTACGTC. V is TRBV6-2 or TRBV6-3 and J is TRBJ2-7, with TRBD1 matching over 7 bases. From germline, CDR1 is MNHEY and CDR2 SVGEGT. This CDR3 is built from 16 residues. Unmatched junction bases numbered 10, after V lost 0 bases and J lost 5 bases.

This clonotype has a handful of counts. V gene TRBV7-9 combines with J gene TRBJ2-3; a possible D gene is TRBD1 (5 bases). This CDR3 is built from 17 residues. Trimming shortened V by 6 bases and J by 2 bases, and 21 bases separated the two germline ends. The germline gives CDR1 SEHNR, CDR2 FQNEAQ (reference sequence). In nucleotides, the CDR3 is TGTGCCAGCAGGCAGGGAATGGGCCCTACTCTCACAGATACGCAGTATTTT. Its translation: CASRQGMGPTLTDTQYF.

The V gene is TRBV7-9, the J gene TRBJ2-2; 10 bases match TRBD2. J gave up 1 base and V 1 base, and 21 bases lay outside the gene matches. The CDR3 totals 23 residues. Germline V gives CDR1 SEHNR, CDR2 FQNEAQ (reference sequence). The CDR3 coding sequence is TGTGCCAGCAGCTTAGGCCCTAATAGCGGGGGGCCTGGAGGTCCCTTGAACACCGGGGAGCTGTTTTTT. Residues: CASSLGPNSGGPGGPLNTGELFF. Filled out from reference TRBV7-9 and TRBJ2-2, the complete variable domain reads DTGVSQNPRHKITKRGQNVTFRCDPISEHNRLYWYRQTLGQGPEFLTYFQNEAQLEKSRLLSDRFSAERPKGSFSTLEIQRTEQGDSAMYLCASSLGPNSGGPGGPLNTGELFFGEGSRLTVL.

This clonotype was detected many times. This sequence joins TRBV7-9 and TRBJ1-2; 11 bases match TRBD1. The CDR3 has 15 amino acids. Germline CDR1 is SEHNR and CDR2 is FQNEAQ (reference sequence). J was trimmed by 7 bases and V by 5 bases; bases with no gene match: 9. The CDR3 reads CASSPSGQGASGYTF. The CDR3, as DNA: TGTGCCAGCAGCCCAAGTGGACAGGGGGCGAGTGGCTACACCTTC.

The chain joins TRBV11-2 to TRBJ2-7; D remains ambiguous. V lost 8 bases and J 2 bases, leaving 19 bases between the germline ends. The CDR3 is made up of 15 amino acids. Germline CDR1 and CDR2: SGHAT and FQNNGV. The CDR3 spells CASGSGQVTTYEQYF. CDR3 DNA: TGTGCCAGCGGGTCCGGGCAGGTGACGACCTACGAGCAGTACTTC.

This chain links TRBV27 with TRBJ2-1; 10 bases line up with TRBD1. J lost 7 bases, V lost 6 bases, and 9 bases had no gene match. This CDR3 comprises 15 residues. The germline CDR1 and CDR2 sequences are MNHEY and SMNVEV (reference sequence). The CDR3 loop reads CASSRGDRGGNEQFF. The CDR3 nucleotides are TGTGCCAGCAGCCGAGGGGACAGGGGAGGGAATGAGCAGTTCTTC.

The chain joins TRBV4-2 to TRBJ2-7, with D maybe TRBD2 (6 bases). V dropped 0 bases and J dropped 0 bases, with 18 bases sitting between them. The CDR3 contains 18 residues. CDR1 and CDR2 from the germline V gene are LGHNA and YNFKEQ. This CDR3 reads CASSQDIIIGGSSYEQYF. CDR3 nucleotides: TGTGCCAGCAGCCAAGATATTATTATCGGGGGAAGCTCCTACGAGCAGTACTTC.

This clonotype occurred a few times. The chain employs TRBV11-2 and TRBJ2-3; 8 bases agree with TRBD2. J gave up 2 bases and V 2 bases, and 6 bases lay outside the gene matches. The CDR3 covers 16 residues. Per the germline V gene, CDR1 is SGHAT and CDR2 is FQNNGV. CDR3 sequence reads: CASSLSAGGLTDTQYF. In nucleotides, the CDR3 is TGTGCCAGCAGCTTATCCGCGGGGGGTCTCACAGATACGCAGTATTTT.

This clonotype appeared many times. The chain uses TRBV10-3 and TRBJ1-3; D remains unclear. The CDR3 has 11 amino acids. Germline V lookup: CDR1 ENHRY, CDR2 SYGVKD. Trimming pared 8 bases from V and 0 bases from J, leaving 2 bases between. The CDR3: CAIPSGNTIYF. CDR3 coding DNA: TGTGCCATCCCCTCTGGAAACACCATATATTTT.

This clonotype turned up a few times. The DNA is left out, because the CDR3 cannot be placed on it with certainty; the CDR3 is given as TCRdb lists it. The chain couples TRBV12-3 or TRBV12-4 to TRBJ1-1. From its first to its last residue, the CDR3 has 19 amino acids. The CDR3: CASRRRWPGEHFGNTEAFF.

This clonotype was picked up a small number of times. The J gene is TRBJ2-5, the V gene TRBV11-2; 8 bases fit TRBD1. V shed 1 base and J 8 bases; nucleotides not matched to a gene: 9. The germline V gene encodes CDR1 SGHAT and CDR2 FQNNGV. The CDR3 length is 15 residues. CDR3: CASSLGQGIPQTQYF. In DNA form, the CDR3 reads TGTGCCAGCAGCTTAGGACAGGGGATACCCCAAACCCAGTACTTC.

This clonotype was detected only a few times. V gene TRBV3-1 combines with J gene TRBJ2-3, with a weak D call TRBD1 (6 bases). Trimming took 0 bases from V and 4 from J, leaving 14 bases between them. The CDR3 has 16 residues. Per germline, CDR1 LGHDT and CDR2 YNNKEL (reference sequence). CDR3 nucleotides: TGTGCCAGCAGCCAAGATGTCGGGACAAGCCCAGATACGCAGTATTTT. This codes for CASSQDVGTSPDTQYF.

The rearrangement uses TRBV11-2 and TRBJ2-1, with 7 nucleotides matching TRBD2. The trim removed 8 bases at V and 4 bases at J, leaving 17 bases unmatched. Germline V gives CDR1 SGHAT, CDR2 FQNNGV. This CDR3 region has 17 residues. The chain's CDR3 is CASLPGVGGVLYNEQFF. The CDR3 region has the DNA TGTGCCAGCCTACCCGGGGTGGGGGGGGTTCTTTACAATGAGCAGTTCTTC.

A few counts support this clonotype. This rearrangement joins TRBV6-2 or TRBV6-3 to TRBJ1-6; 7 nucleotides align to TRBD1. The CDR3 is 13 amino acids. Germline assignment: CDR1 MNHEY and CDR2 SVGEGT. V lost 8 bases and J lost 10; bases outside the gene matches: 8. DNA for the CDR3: TGTGCCAGCCATCCCCAGGGGGTCTCACCCCTCCACTTT. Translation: CASHPQGVSPLHF.

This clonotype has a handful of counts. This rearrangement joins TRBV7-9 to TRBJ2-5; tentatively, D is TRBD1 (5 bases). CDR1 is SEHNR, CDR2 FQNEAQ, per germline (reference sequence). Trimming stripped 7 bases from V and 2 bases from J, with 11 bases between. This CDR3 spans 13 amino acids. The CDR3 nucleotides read TGTGCCAGCACCCCGAGACAGCAAGAGACCCAGTACTTC. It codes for CASTPRQQETQYF.

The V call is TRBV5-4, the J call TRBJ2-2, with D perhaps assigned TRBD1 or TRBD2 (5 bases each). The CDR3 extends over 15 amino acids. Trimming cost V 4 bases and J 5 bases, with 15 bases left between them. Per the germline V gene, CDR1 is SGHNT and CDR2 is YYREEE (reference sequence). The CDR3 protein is CASSHGDPKTGELFF. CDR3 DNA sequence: TGTGCCAGCAGCCATGGGGACCCCAAGACCGGGGAGCTGTTTTTT.

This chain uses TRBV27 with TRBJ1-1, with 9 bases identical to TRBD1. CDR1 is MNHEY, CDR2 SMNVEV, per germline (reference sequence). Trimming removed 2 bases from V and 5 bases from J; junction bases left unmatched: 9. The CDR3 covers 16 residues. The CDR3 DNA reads TGTGCCAGCAGTTTAACCATACAGGGGGCAGGAACTGAAGCTTTCTTT. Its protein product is CASSLTIQGAGTEAFF.

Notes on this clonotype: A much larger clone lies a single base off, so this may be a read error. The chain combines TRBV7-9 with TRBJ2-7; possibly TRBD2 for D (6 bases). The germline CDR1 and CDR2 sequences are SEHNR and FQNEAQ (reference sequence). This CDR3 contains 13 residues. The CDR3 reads CGSSPRDGYEQYF. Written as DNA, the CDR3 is TGTGGCAGCAGCCCGCGGGACGGCTACGAGCAGTACTTC.

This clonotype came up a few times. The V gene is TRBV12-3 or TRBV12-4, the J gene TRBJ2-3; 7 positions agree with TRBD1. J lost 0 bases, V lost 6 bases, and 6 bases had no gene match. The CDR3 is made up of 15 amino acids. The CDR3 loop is CASRAGTASTDTQYF. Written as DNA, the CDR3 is TGTGCCAGCAGGGCCGGGACAGCTAGCACAGATACGCAGTATTTT.

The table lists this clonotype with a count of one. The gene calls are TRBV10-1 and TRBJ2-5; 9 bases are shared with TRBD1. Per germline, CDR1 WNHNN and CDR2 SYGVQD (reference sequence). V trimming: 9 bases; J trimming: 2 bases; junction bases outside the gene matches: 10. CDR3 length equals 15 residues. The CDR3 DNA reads TGCGCCAGTAAACGGACAGGGGTCTATCAAGAGACCCAGTACTTC. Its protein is CASKRTGVYQETQYF.

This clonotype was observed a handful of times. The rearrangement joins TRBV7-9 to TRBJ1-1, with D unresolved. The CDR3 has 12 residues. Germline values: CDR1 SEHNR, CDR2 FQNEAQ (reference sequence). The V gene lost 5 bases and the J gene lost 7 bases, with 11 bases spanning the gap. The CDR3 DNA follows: TGTGCCAGCAGCCCGGCCGCCGTTGAAGCTTTCTTT. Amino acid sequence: CASSPAAVEAFF.

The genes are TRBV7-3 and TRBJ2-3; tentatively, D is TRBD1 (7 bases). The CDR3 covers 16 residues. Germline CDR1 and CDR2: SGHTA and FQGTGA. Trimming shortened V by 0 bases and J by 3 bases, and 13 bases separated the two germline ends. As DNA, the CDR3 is TGTGCCAGCAGCTTAACGTTCGGGGGACAGACAGATACGCAGTATTTT. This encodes CASSLTFGGQTDTQYF.

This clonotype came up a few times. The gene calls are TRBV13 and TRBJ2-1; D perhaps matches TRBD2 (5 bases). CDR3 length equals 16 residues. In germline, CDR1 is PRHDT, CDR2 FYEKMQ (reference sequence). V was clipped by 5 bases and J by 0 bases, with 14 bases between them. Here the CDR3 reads CASSPGLESSYNEQFF. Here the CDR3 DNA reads TGTGCCAGCAGCCCAGGACTCGAGAGCTCCTACAATGAGCAGTTCTTC. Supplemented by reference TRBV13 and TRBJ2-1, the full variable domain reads AAGVIQSPRHLIKEKRETATLKCYPIPRHDTVYWYQQGPGQDPQFLISFYEKMQSDKGSIPDRFSAQQFSDYHSELNMSSLELGDSALYFCASSPGLESSYNEQFFGPGTRLTVL.

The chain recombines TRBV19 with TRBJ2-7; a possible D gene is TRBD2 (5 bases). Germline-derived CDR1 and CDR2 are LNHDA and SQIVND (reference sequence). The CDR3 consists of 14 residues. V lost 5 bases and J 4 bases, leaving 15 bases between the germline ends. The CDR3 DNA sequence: TGTGCCAGTAGTCGAACTGGTTCGGGATACGAGCAGTACTTC. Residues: CASSRTGSGYEQYF.

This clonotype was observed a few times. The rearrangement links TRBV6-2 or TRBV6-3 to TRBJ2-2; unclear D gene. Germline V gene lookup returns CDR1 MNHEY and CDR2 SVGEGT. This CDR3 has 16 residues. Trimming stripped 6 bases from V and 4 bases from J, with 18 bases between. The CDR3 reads CASRSPGPSGTGELFF. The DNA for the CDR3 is TGTGCCAGCAGGTCGCCGGGTCCATCGGGCACCGGGGAGCTGTTTTTT.

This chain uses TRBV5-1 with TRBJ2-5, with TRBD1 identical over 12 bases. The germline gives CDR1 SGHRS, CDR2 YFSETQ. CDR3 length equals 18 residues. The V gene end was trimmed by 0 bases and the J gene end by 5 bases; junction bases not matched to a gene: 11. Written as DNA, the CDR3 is TGCGCCAGCAGCTTGGTGCGAGGCGGGACAGGGGGCGGCGAGACCCAGTACTTC. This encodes CASSLVRGGTGGGETQYF.

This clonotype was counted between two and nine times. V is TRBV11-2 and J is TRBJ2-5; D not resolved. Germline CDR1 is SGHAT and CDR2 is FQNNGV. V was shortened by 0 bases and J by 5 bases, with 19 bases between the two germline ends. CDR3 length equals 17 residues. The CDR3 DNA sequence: TGTGCCAGCAGCTTAGATCTCCGGCTCCAACCTCGGGAGACCCAGTACTTC. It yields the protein CASSLDLRLQPRETQYF.